This TCR beta chain stems from a study of long-term antiretroviral therapy in people with HIV. They ran version v3.0 of the immunoSEQ assay at survey level. A per-sample goal of about 40,000-55,000 T-cell genomes was targeted by sequencing. TCRdb's copy holds only in-frame clones and misses some; the assay was immunoSEQ multiplex PCR. The table has approximately 31,000 clones, 65% to 80% seen once. The sample holds a few counts of this clone. This TCR came from a woman aged 45 to 65 with HIV. This material consisted of unsorted PBMCs, taken 3.1 years after starting antiretroviral therapy.

Here the CDR3 DNA reads TGTGCCAGCAGTTTATCAGGTAGCAATCAGCCCCAGCATTTT. Encoded protein: CASSLSGSNQPQHF. V and J are TRBV27 and TRBJ1-5; D is undetermined. The V and J ends lost 0 bases and 0 bases respectively, with 3 bases between them. The length of the CDR3 is 14 residues. The germline V gene encodes CDR1 MNHEY and CDR2 SMNVEV (reference sequence).